The source of this T cell receptor beta chain is a study of blood T cell repertoires in COVID-19. Turning to the study itself: The study drew acute and convalescent COVID-19 samples from the United States, Italy and Spain. PBMCs, B-cell-depleted T cells, or T cells were the source of the cDNA or gDNA that made up the material.

In Seattle, patients joined the study during active infection and were tracked longitudinally. Assay used: immunoSEQ multiplex PCR; TCRdb lists only in-frame clones, some missing. The data hold roughly 200,000 clones, with approximately 83% observed a single time. This CDR3 is 13 amino acids long. CDR1 and CDR2 (germline): MNHEY, SVGAGI. The V gene lost 10 bases and the J gene lost 1 base, with 12 bases spanning the gap. The receptor was derived from a woman in her twenties or thirties with COVID-19, enrolled during active disease. The V and J genes are TRBV6-5 and TRBJ2-3, with D possibly TRBD2 on 5 matching bases. Sequenced sample: peripheral blood. In DNA, the CDR3 is TGTGCCACGTGGCGGGTGGGCACAGATACGCAGTATTTT. It codes for CATWRVGTDTQYF.